This is a list of T cell receptor beta chains from one sample in a study of blood T cells in healthy people across ages. TCRdb analysed the 5' RACE reads with MiXCR anew, one entry per CDR3 protein. The repertoire consists of 1.8 million or so distinct CDR3 sequences, with 35% to 50% occurring once and the leading ten covering 20% to 25%. The specimen sequenced was blood. The source is a human donor in good health. The CDR3 runs from the conserved cysteine through the conserved F or W. The D gene is left open where the match is weak. Clone sizes are given selectively: once, few, many, or a class where the clone is expanded.

d_gene,j_gene,v_gene,abundance,CDR3aa,CDR3nt
TRBD1,TRBJ1-5,TRBV4-1,-,CASSQDDRGRWPQHF,TGCGCCAGCAGCCAAGACGACAGGGGGCGATGGCCCCAGCATTTT
TRBD2,TRBJ2-1,TRBV4-1,-,CASSQDRAGGNEQFF,TGCGCCAGCAGCCAAGATCGAGCGGGGGGCAATGAGCAGTTCTTC
TRBD2,TRBJ2-1,TRBV24-1,-,CATSEPSTSGGYNEQFF,TGTGCCACCAGTGAACCGTCGACTAGCGGGGGTTATAATGAGCAGTTCTTC
-,TRBJ2-1,TRBV7-9,many,CASSRGDVQFF,TGTGCCAGCAGTCGGGGTGATGTTCAGTTCTTC
-,TRBJ2-3,TRBV11-2,-,CASSRLGGTNTDTQYF,TGTGCCAGCAGCAGGTTAGGTGGAACGAACACAGATACGCAGTATTTT
-,TRBJ1-6,TRBV11-3,-,CASSHRSAYSPLHF,TGTGCCAGCAGCCACCGAAGCGCCTATTCACCCCTCCACTTT
-,TRBJ1-2,TRBV15,-,CATSRDTYGYTF,TGTGCCACCAGCAGAGACACTTATGGCTACACCTTC
-,TRBJ2-7,TRBV6-5,-,CASSYSRGNNEQYF,TGTGCCAGCAGTTACTCACGGGGAAACAATGAGCAGTACTTC
-,TRBJ2-3,TRBV27,-,CASSISRGTDTQYF,TGTGCCAGCAGTATCTCCCGGGGCACAGATACGCAGTATTTT
-,TRBJ1-2,TRBV10-3,-,CAISVDRANYGYTF,TGTGCCATCAGTGTCGACAGAGCTAACTATGGCTACACCTTC
TRBD2,TRBJ2-3,TRBV11-1,-,CASSLSGGAMTDTQYF,TGTGCCAGCAGCTTGAGCGGGGGGGCAATGACAGATACGCAGTATTTT
-,TRBJ2-5,TRBV20-1,few,CSARDPHETQYF,TGCAGTGCTAGAGACCCCCACGAGACCCAGTACTTC
TRBD1,TRBJ2-6,TRBV28,few,CASSLRGTGGAWANVLTF,TGTGCCAGCAGTTTAAGAGGTACAGGGGGCGCTTGGGCCAACGTCCTGACTTTC
-,TRBJ2-7,TRBV18,-,CASSPRPTSKRYEQYF,TGTGCCAGCTCACCACGTCCGACTAGTAAGAGGTACGAGCAGTACTTC
TRBD2,TRBJ2-7,TRBV12-3/TRBV12-4,few,CASSVTGLAGGNGLHEQYF,TGTGCCAGCAGTGTGACGGGACTAGCGGGGGGGAACGGGCTCCACGAGCAGTACTTC
-,TRBJ2-7,TRBV4-2,-,CASSQDPGSSYEQYF,TGTGCCAGCAGCCAAGATCCCGGCAGCTCCTACGAGCAGTACTTC
-,TRBJ1-5,TRBV19,-,CASSTGQPGQPQHF,TGTGCCAGTAGTACCGGACAACCGGGTCAGCCCCAGCATTTT
-,TRBJ2-7,TRBV4-3,few,CASSHQRQDEQYF,TGCGCCAGCAGCCATCAGAGACAGGACGAGCAGTACTTC
-,TRBJ2-1,TRBV11-1,-,CASSLGRGLVIDEQFF,TGTGCCAGCAGCTTAGGCAGGGGTCTGGTTATCGATGAGCAGTTCTTC
-,TRBJ2-3,TRBV7-3,-,CAIGTGTDTQYF,TGTGCCATCGGGACTGGCACAGATACGCAGTATTTT
-,TRBJ1-4,TRBV7-3,-,CASSFREGFLSASEKLFF,TGTGCCAGCAGCTTCCGGGAAGGGTTCTTGTCGGCTAGTGAAAAACTGTTTTTT
-,TRBJ1-3,TRBV12-3/TRBV12-4,-,CATQLTGRNTIYF,TGTGCCACCCAACTTACAGGGAGAAACACCATATATTTT
-,TRBJ1-1,TRBV18,once,CASSARPRGVNTEAFF,TGTGCCAGCTCAGCAAGGCCCCGGGGAGTGAACACTGAAGCTTTCTTT
-,TRBJ2-7,TRBV20-1,-,CSARDQFKDDSYEQYF,TGCAGTGCTAGAGATCAATTTAAGGACGACTCCTACGAGCAGTACTTC
-,TRBJ1-2,TRBV27,many,CASSLIGSNYGYTF,TGTGCCAGCAGTTTAATAGGCTCTAACTATGGCTACACCTTC
TRBD1,TRBJ2-1,TRBV6-2/TRBV6-3,few,CASSDWDRPQFF,TGTGCCAGCAGTGATTGGGACAGGCCGCAGTTCTTC
TRBD2,TRBJ2-1,TRBV5-1,-,CASSLGRGLPSSYNEQFF,TGCGCCAGCAGCTTGGGAAGGGGACTACCTAGCTCCTACAATGAGCAGTTCTTC
-,TRBJ2-5,TRBV25-1,few,CASSGTVRGRDQETQYF,TGTGCCAGCAGTGGAACTGTAAGGGGTCGGGACCAAGAGACCCAGTACTTC
-,TRBJ2-7,TRBV5-1,once,CASSKAGSAYEQYF,TGCGCCAGCAGCAAGGCAGGGAGTGCGTACGAGCAGTACTTC
-,TRBJ1-1,TRBV7-2,once,CASRRGSGYYTEAFF,TGTGCCAGCAGGCGGGGTTCAGGGTACTACACTGAAGCTTTCTTT
-,TRBJ2-1,TRBV4-2,few,CASSQELGPKYHEQFF,TGTGCCAGCAGCCAAGAATTGGGACCCAAGTACCATGAGCAGTTCTTC
TRBD2,TRBJ2-1,TRBV7-2,-,CASSLGGPGLAVYNEQFF,TGTGCCAGCAGCTTAGGGGGCCCGGGACTAGCGGTGTACAATGAGCAGTTCTTC
-,TRBJ1-2,TRBV12-3/TRBV12-4,-,CASTESIYYGYTF,TGTGCCAGCACGGAGTCGATCTACTATGGCTACACCTTC
-,TRBJ2-1,TRBV7-6,-,CASSYLGDKEYNEQFF,TGTGCCAGCAGCTACTTGGGGGACAAGGAATACAATGAGCAGTTCTTC
-,TRBJ1-2,TRBV6-5,few,CASSYGEGYYGYTF,TGTGCCAGCAGTTACGGAGAGGGGTACTATGGCTACACCTTC
-,TRBJ2-6,TRBV5-1,once,CASSLVGPVSGANVLTF,TGCGCCAGCAGCTTGGTGGGACCGGTCTCTGGGGCCAACGTCCTGACTTTC
TRBD1,TRBJ2-7,TRBV2,few,CASRPGTGLWEQYF,TGTGCCAGCAGACCCGGGACAGGGCTGTGGGAGCAGTACTTC
TRBD2,TRBJ2-7,TRBV7-2,few,CASSSTSGLISYEQYF,TGTGCCAGCAGCTCGACTAGCGGGCTAATCTCCTACGAGCAGTACTTC
-,TRBJ2-3,TRBV7-3,few,CASSLMGGTTDTQYF,TGTGCCAGCAGCTTAATGGGGGGCACCACAGATACGCAGTATTTT
TRBD1,TRBJ1-5,TRBV6-2/TRBV6-3,-,CASSSPGPGQGLYSNQPQHF,TGTGCCAGCAGTTCCCCCGGCCCGGGACAGGGACTCTATAGCAATCAGCCCCAGCATTTT
TRBD2,TRBJ2-1,TRBV6-2/TRBV6-3,-,CASQFPQRGSYNEQFF,TGTGCCAGCCAGTTCCCCCAGCGGGGTTCCTACAATGAGCAGTTCTTC
-,TRBJ2-1,TRBV24-1,-,CAAMRDYNEQFF,TGTGCCGCCATGCGAGATTACAATGAGCAGTTCTTC
TRBD1,TRBJ1-6,TRBV6-1,-,CASRPVQDRGAVSYNSPLHF,TGTGCCAGCAGGCCCGTACAGGACAGGGGGGCCGTGTCCTATAATTCACCCCTCCACTTT
TRBD2,TRBJ2-1,TRBV7-2,-,CASGHGAGSPRGTQFF,TGTGCCAGCGGCCACGGAGCGGGGAGTCCCCGGGGGACCCAGTTCTTC
-,TRBJ2-1,TRBV20-1,-,CSASAGSSYNEQFF,TGCAGTGCTAGTGCGGGGTCTTCCTACAATGAGCAGTTCTTC
TRBD1,TRBJ2-3,TRBV27,-,CASSPGTGSPSSTDTQYF,TGTGCCAGCAGCCCTGGGACAGGCTCGCCTTCTAGCACAGATACGCAGTATTTT